One sample yielded the 20 T cell receptor beta chains listed below, sequenced in a study of cytomegalovirus exposure and HLA in healthy donors. With 60 Vbeta and 13 Jbeta primers, the PCR was carried out. Sequencing used immunoSEQ multiplex PCR; TCRdb keeps in-frame clones, though not all of them. This sample has over 150,000 clones, with roughly 79% found just once. The sample comprised PBMCs. The receptors were sampled from a woman between 45 and 60 years old in good health and CMV-seropositive.

This clone occurred once. V gene TRBV9 combines with J gene TRBJ2-1; 11 nucleotides agree with TRBD2. CDR3 length equals 14 residues. In germline, CDR1 is SGDLS, CDR2 YYNGEE. The J segment lost 10 bases and the V segment lost 3 bases, leaving 6 bases of the junction unmatched. This CDR3 reads CASSALAGAWEQFF. For the CDR3, the DNA is TGTGCCAGCAGCGCACTAGCGGGAGCGTGGGAGCAGTTCTTC.

J is TRBJ2-5 and V is TRBV9; 12 nucleotides line up with TRBD1. The J call is in doubt because the DNA end fits TRBJ2-7 better. The CDR3 has 15 residues. CDR1 and CDR2 (germline): SGDLS, YYNGEE. The CDR3 sequence: CASSAQGQGAYEQYF. In DNA, the CDR3 is TGTGCCAGCAGCGCCCAGGGACAGGGGGCTTACGAGCAGTACTTC.

The chain couples TRBV5-6 to TRBJ2-7; D call uncertain. The CDR3 runs 12 residues. V lost 0 bases and J lost 5, with 6 bases in between. Germline V lookup: CDR1 SGHDT, CDR2 YYEEEE. CDR3 sequence: CASSLDEDEQYF. CDR3 DNA sequence: TGTGCCAGCAGCTTGGATGAGGACGAGCAGTACTTC.

CDR3: CASSTRTGVRNTIYF. In DNA form, the CDR3 reads TGTGCCAGCAGCACCCGGACAGGTGTGAGAAACACCATATATTTT. The chain uses TRBV11-3 and TRBJ1-3; 7 bases are a match to TRBD1. CDR3 length: 15 residues. Germline V lookup: CDR1 SGHNT, CDR2 YENEEA. V shed 5 bases and J 5 bases; nucleotides not matched to a gene: 9.

This clone has just a few counts. This rearrangement joins TRBV7-2 to TRBJ2-3; tentatively, D is TRBD1 (6 bases). The germline gives CDR1 SGHTA, CDR2 FQGNSA. The CDR3 consists of 15 residues. V dropped 3 bases and J dropped 1 base, with 11 bases sitting between them. CDR3 DNA sequence: TGTGCCAGCAGCTTCTGGGACACCGGCACAGATACGCAGTATTTT. It encodes CASSFWDTGTDTQYF.

The chain is built from TRBV4-1 and TRBJ2-5, with TRBD2 matching over 12 bases. The germline gives CDR1 MGHRA, CDR2 YSYEKL. The V gene end was trimmed by 5 bases and the J gene end by 1 base; junction bases not matched to a gene: 11. This CDR3 is built from 18 residues. This CDR3 reads CASSINILAGGLQETQYF. In DNA, the CDR3 is TGCGCCAGCAGCATCAATATACTAGCGGGGGGCCTCCAAGAGACCCAGTACTTC.

The J gene is TRBJ1-4, the V gene TRBV27; no clear D. This CDR3 is built from 13 residues. Germline V lookup: CDR1 MNHEY, CDR2 SMNVEV (reference sequence). V lost 3 bases and J 10 bases, leaving 12 bases between the germline ends. Here the CDR3 reads CASSLVREGKLFF. CDR3 nucleotide sequence: TGTGCCAGCAGTTTGGTCCGGGAGGGAAAACTGTTTTTT.

The J gene is TRBJ1-5, the V gene TRBV2, with 9 positions matching TRBD1. Per the germline V gene, CDR1 is SNHLY and CDR2 is FYNNEI. J lost 4 bases, V lost 8 bases, and 9 bases had no gene match. The CDR3 loop spans 15 amino acids. The CDR3 spells CASRKTGGENQPQHF. The CDR3 nucleotides are TGTGCCAGCCGCAAGACAGGGGGGGAAAATCAGCCCCAGCATTTT.

This chain uses TRBV30 with TRBJ1-5; D uncertain. The CDR3 is made up of 13 amino acids. Trimming pared 1 base from V and 3 bases from J, leaving 7 bases between. CDR1 is GTSNPN and CDR2 is SVGIG in the germline V gene (reference sequence). This CDR3 reads CAWSAGSNQPQHF. The CDR3 DNA is TGTGCCTGGAGTGCGGGGTCCAATCAGCCCCAGCATTTT.

The table lists this clone with many counts. The rearrangement joins TRBV5-4 to TRBJ2-2; 8 positions agree with TRBD1. CDR1 is SGHNT and CDR2 is YYREEE in the germline V gene (reference sequence). J was trimmed by 3 bases and V by 4 bases; bases with no gene match: 2. The CDR3 length is 14 residues. Here the CDR3 reads CASSKGQDTGELFF. The CDR3, as DNA: TGTGCCAGCAGCAAGGGACAGGACACCGGGGAGCTGTTTTTT.

This chain's CDR3 is CASSQDPTGIRGEKLFF. CDR3 in DNA: TGCGCCAGCAGCCAAGATCCCACGGGGATTAGAGGTGAAAAACTGTTTTTT. The chain is built from TRBV4-3 and TRBJ1-4; D ambiguous. In germline, CDR1 is LGHNA, CDR2 YSLEER. Between the trimmed V and J ends, which lost 0 bases and 7 bases, there was a span of 18 bases. The CDR3 spans 17 residues.

The chain carries TRBV5-6 and TRBJ1-4; D not resolved. The CDR3 is 14 residues long. The ends were cut back, 4 bases at V and 10 bases at J, with 17 bases in the middle. CDR1 and CDR2 from the germline V gene are SGHDT and YYEEEE. CDR3 DNA: TGTGCCAGCAGCGGATACCAGGTTCGGGGAAAACTGTTTTTT. Protein: CASSGYQVRGKLFF.

This clone has just one count. This sequence joins TRBV6-5 and TRBJ1-2; no clear D gene. This CDR3 has 14 amino acids. Looked up from germline, CDR1 is MNHEY and CDR2 is SVGAGI. V was trimmed by 5 bases and J by 6 bases, leaving 16 bases between them. DNA for the CDR3: TGTGCCAGCAGTGCTCAAGCCTCCTTGGATGGCTACACCTTC. Its protein product is CASSAQASLDGYTF.

This rearrangement joins TRBV7-3 to TRBJ2-7, with D uncertain. This CDR3 spans 14 amino acids. Germline CDR1 SGHTA, CDR2 FQGTGA. V gave up 2 bases and J gave up 0 bases, with 8 bases separating them. CDR3 amino acids: CASSLAPGSYEQYF. The CDR3 DNA reads TGTGCCAGCAGCTTAGCCCCGGGCTCCTACGAGCAGTACTTC.

The genes are TRBV20-1 and TRBJ2-2; D is undetermined. Looked up from germline, CDR1 is DFQATT and CDR2 is SNEGSKA (reference sequence). Trimming stripped 4 bases from V and 7 bases from J, with 7 bases between. The CDR3 extends over 11 amino acids. CDR3 sequence reads: CSAISGGELFF. For the CDR3, the DNA is TGCAGTGCTATATCGGGCGGGGAGCTGTTTTTT.

This sequence joins TRBV27 and TRBJ2-1; possibly TRBD2 for D (6 bases). From germline, CDR1 is MNHEY and CDR2 SMNVEV (reference sequence). This CDR3 region has 15 residues. Deletions cut 10 bases from V and 0 bases from J, with 16 bases between. CDR3 in DNA: TGTGCCACCTGGAGGGCCCCAAGCTCCTACAATGAGCAGTTCTTC. Translating gives CATWRAPSSYNEQFF.

This chain connects TRBV9 to TRBJ2-1, with 9 positions matching TRBD2. CDR1 is SGDLS and CDR2 is YYNGEE in the germline V gene. Trimming cost V 7 bases and J 9 bases; bases outside gene matches: 11. The CDR3 sequence is 14 residues long. The DNA for the CDR3 is TGTGCCAGCGTACCGGGACTAGCTTGGGGTGAGCAGTTCTTC. Protein product: CASVPGLAWGEQFF.

This clone was counted a few times. The gene calls are TRBV2 and TRBJ1-1, with TRBD1 matching over 7 bases. The CDR3 spans 13 residues. Unmatched junction bases numbered 2, after V lost 6 bases and J lost 1 base. Germline loops: CDR1 SNHLY, CDR2 FYNNEI. The CDR3 is CASRGTENTEAFF. Written as DNA, the CDR3 is TGTGCCAGCAGGGGGACAGAGAACACTGAAGCTTTCTTT. The complete variable domain, with remaining parts taken from reference TRBV2 and TRBJ1-1, reads EPEVTQTPSHQVTQMGQEVILRCVPISNHLYFYWYRQILGQKVEFLVSFYNNEISEKSEIFDDQFSVERPDGSNFTLKIRSTKLEDSAMYFCASRGTENTEAFFGQGTRLTVV.

The J gene is TRBJ2-2, the V gene TRBV5-8; 9 bases align to TRBD1. V gave up 1 base and J gave up 4 bases; unmatched junction bases: 5. The CDR3 covers 16 residues. CDR1 and CDR2 (germline): SGHTS, YDEGEE. The CDR3 DNA reads as TGTGCCAGCAGCTTGTCGGGACAGGGTACCACCGGGGAGCTGTTTTTT. This gives the protein CASSLSGQGTTGELFF.

The rearrangement links TRBV2 to TRBJ2-7; the D gene is possibly TRBD2 (6 bases). CDR1 SNHLY and CDR2 FYNNEI come from the germline V gene. The germline V and J ends were trimmed by 7 bases and 2 bases, with 12 bases remaining between them. This CDR3 comprises 13 residues. CDR3 region: CASMEAGPYEQYF. The CDR3 DNA sequence: TGTGCCAGCATGGAGGCGGGACCCTACGAGCAGTACTTC.